These 21 T cell receptor beta chains were sequenced from one sample in a study of T cell responses to AZD1222 COVID-19 vaccine. Repertoires were generated with immunoSEQ multiplex PCR, while TCRdb's copy carries only in-frame clones and drops some. The data show some 120,000 clones, nearly 95% seen once. Source: peripheral blood, taken on day 0 of AZD1222 vaccination. The receptors shown here come from an adult in good health.

This chain uses TRBV5-4 with TRBJ2-3; D ambiguous. With 3 bases removed from V and 5 bases from J, the gap between germline ends came to 13 bases. The CDR3 is 14 amino acids. CDR1 is SGHNT and CDR2 is YYREEE in the germline V gene (reference sequence). This CDR3 reads CASSSRKTGDTQYF. Written as DNA, the CDR3 is TGTGCCAGCAGCTCAAGAAAGACGGGAGATACGCAGTATTTT.

The rearrangement links TRBV5-6 to TRBJ2-1; D may correspond to TRBD1 or TRBD2 (5 bases each). The V gene lost 4 bases and the J gene lost 3 bases, with 14 bases spanning the gap. The CDR3 totals 15 residues. The germline gives CDR1 SGHDT, CDR2 YYEEEE. In DNA form, the CDR3 reads TGTGCCAGCAGCCTTGGGGGTTCGTACTACAATGAGCAGTTCTTC. It encodes CASSLGGSYYNEQFF.

The V and J genes are TRBV6-5 and TRBJ1-5, with D unresolved. The CDR3 sequence is 10 residues long. V was shortened by 7 bases and J by 3 bases, with 1 base between the two germline ends. CDR1 is MNHEY and CDR2 is SVGAGI in the germline V gene. Here the CDR3 reads CASNNQPQHF. CDR3 coding DNA: TGTGCCAGCAACAATCAGCCCCAGCATTTT.

The chain has TRBV12-3 or TRBV12-4 and TRBJ1-4; D is uncertain. This CDR3 has 11 amino acids. Trimming pared 6 bases from V and 7 bases from J, leaving 6 bases between. CDR3 protein: CASSIGEKLFF. Here the CDR3 DNA reads TGTGCCAGCAGCATCGGTGAAAAACTGTTTTTT.

The chain has TRBV28 and TRBJ2-3; D remains ambiguous. V lost 4 bases and J lost 5, with 7 bases in between. CDR1 and CDR2 (germline): MDHEN, SYDVKM. This CDR3 has 12 residues. DNA for the CDR3: TGTGCCAGCAGTTCCCCCGGAGATACGCAGTATTTT. As protein: CASSSPGDTQYF. Full variable domain (missing parts from reference TRBV28 and TRBJ2-3): DVKVTQSSRYLVKRTGEKVFLECVQDMDHENMFWYRQDPGLGLRLIYFSYDVKMKEKGDIPEGYSVSREKKERFSLILESASTNQTSMYLCASSSPGDTQYFGPGTRLTVL.

The chain recombines TRBV4-1 with TRBJ1-2; tentatively, D is TRBD1 (5 bases). Germline lookup yields CDR1 MGHRA and CDR2 YSYEKL. Trimming took off 7 bases at V and 7 bases at J, with 19 bases between the two ends. CDR3 length equals 14 residues. The CDR3 coding sequence is TGCGCCAGCACCCCTCGAGGGGCTCAGGGTGGCTACACCTTC. Translation: CASTPRGAQGGYTF.

This clone was seen once. The rearrangement uses TRBV4-1 and TRBJ2-1; 9 nucleotides line up with TRBD2. The germline V gene has CDR1 MGHRA and CDR2 YSYEKL. With V trimmed by 1 base and J by 6 bases, 7 bases remained unmatched. This CDR3 has 16 residues. DNA for the CDR3: TGCGCCAGCAGCCAAGTGGGGGCGGGGGGGCCCAATGAGCAGTTCTTC. Its translation: CASSQVGAGGPNEQFF.

J is TRBJ1-5 and V is TRBV2; D is unresolved. The germline gives CDR1 SNHLY, CDR2 FYNNEI. Trimming removed 2 bases at V and 5 bases at J, with 13 bases between. The CDR3 contains 15 residues. CDR3: CASSERVGSYQPQHF. For the CDR3, the DNA is TGTGCCAGCAGTGAAAGGGTGGGGTCTTATCAGCCCCAGCATTTT.

V gene TRBV5-5 combines with J gene TRBJ1-5, with 7 bases lining up with TRBD1. V trimming: 3 bases; J trimming: 6 bases; junction bases outside the gene matches: 6. CDR1 SGHKS and CDR2 YYEKEE come from the germline V gene (reference sequence). The CDR3 is 14 amino acids. The CDR3 here is CASSSRGGTQPQHF. The CDR3 region has the DNA TGTGCCAGCAGCTCCCGAGGGGGCACTCAGCCCCAGCATTTT.

The CDR3, as DNA: TGTGCCAGCAGTGAACGGGGCTCTGGAAACACCATATATTTT. Protein product: CASSERGSGNTIYF. The gene calls are TRBV2 and TRBJ1-3; the D is unclear. The CDR3 length is 14 residues. Trimming removed 2 bases at V and 0 bases at J, with 5 bases between. Germline V gene data show CDR1 as SNHLY and CDR2 as FYNNEI.

In DNA form, the CDR3 reads TGTGCCAGCAGCCAAGCGAGATCCGAGCAGTACTTC. Translated: CASSQARSEQYF. V is TRBV14 and J is TRBJ2-7; no definite D call. Germline V gene sequence: CDR1 SGHDN, CDR2 FVKESK. CDR3 length equals 12 residues. V was clipped by 1 base and J by 6 bases, with 7 bases between them. The variable domain in full, with the rest retrieved from reference TRBV14 and TRBJ2-7, is EAGVTQFPSHSVIEKGQTVTLRCDPISGHDNLYWYRRVMGKEIKFLLHFVKESKQDESGMPNNRFLAERTGGTYSTLKVQPAELEDSGVYFCASSQARSEQYFGPGTRLTVT.

The chain recombines TRBV6-6 with TRBJ1-1; D remains unclear. V lost 0 bases and J 1 base, leaving 6 bases between the germline ends. The CDR3 extends over 14 amino acids. CDR1 is MNHNY, CDR2 SVGAGI, per germline (reference sequence). The CDR3 spells CASSYSTPNTEAFF. For the CDR3, the DNA is TGTGCCAGCAGTTACTCGACGCCGAACACTGAAGCTTTCTTT.

The V and J genes are TRBV7-9 and TRBJ1-1, with a weak D call TRBD1 (6 bases). The ends were cut back, 6 bases at V and 1 base at J, with 9 bases in the middle. The CDR3 has 13 residues. The germline gives CDR1 SEHNR, CDR2 FQNEAQ (reference sequence). The CDR3 DNA sequence: TGTGCCAGCAGATCACAGGGGAACACTGAAGCTTTCTTT. Protein product: CASRSQGNTEAFF. The complete variable domain, with remaining parts taken from reference TRBV7-9 and TRBJ1-1, reads DTGVSQNPRHKITKRGQNVTFRCDPISEHNRLYWYRQTLGQGPEFLTYFQNEAQLEKSRLLSDRFSAERPKGSFSTLEIQRTEQGDSAMYLCASRSQGNTEAFFGQGTRLTVV.

The V call is TRBV19, the J call TRBJ2-7; D is possibly TRBD1 (6 bases). Germline-derived CDR1 and CDR2 are LNHDA and SQIVND (reference sequence). Trimming stripped 5 bases from V and 0 bases from J, with 11 bases between. CDR3 size: 14 residues. CDR3 protein: CASSGDRSSYEQYF. The CDR3 nucleotides are TGTGCCAGTAGTGGCGACAGGAGCTCCTACGAGCAGTACTTC. The variable domain in full, with the rest retrieved from reference TRBV19 and TRBJ2-7, is DGGITQSPKYLFRKEGQNVTLSCEQNLNHDAMYWYRQDPGQGLRLIYYSQIVNDFQKGDIAEGYSVSREKKESFPLTVTSAQKNPTAFYLCASSGDRSSYEQYFGPGTRLTVT.

The V call is TRBV5-4, the J call TRBJ1-2; D may be TRBD1 (6 bases). Germline V CDR1 and CDR2: SGHNT, YYREEE (reference sequence). The CDR3 has 15 residues. The V gene lost 4 bases and the J gene lost 5 bases, with 18 bases spanning the gap. CDR3 bases: TGTGCCAGCAGCGGGGGGGAAGGACAGAGTTATGGCTACACCTTC. Translating gives CASSGGEGQSYGYTF.

The V and J genes are TRBV4-1 and TRBJ1-1; 10 nucleotides agree with TRBD1. The germline V gene encodes CDR1 MGHRA and CDR2 YSYEKL. V dropped 3 bases and J dropped 5; count of bases not matched to a gene: 6. This CDR3 is built from 15 residues. CDR3 sequence (DNA): TGCGCCAGCAGCCAGACAGGGGGCAGGGGAACTGAAGCTTTCTTT. Its protein product is CASSQTGGRGTEAFF.

CDR3 protein: CASSLVGGYNSPLHF. The CDR3 DNA reads TGTGCCAGCAGCTTAGTTGGGGGATATAATTCACCCCTCCACTTT. The rearrangement joins TRBV5-5 to TRBJ1-6; D might be TRBD1 (5 bases). The CDR3 is 15 residues long. The germline V gene encodes CDR1 SGHKS and CDR2 YYEKEE (reference sequence). Trimming removed 2 bases at V and 4 bases at J, with 10 bases between.

V usage is TRBV7-9 and J usage is TRBJ1-3; 7 bases agree with TRBD1. In germline, CDR1 is SEHNR, CDR2 FQNEAQ (reference sequence). The ends lost 4 bases at V and 1 base at J; junction bases unmatched: 10. The CDR3 loop spans 17 amino acids. DNA of the CDR3: TGTGCCAGCAGCTCACCACTAGACAGGGCTTCTGGAAACACCATATATTTT. Translated: CASSSPLDRASGNTIYF.

The gene calls are TRBV5-1 and TRBJ1-2; unclear D gene. Germline loops: CDR1 SGHRS, CDR2 YFSETQ. CDR3 size: 14 residues. Trimming pared 0 bases from V and 5 bases from J, leaving 11 bases between. Here the CDR3 DNA reads TGCGCCAGCAGCTTGGCGGGCCCGATTTATGGCTACACCTTC. Protein: CASSLAGPIYGYTF.

The gene calls are TRBV5-1 and TRBJ1-1; 7 bases fit TRBD1. CDR1 and CDR2 from the germline V gene are SGHRS and YFSETQ. V was pared by 4 bases and J by 1 base, with 4 bases of the junction left unmatched. The CDR3 loop spans 14 amino acids. CDR3 sequence (DNA): TGCGCCAGCAGCCTGGGACAGTCGAACACTGAAGCTTTCTTT. Residues: CASSLGQSNTEAFF.

The CDR3 DNA reads as TGTGCCAGTACCGAACAGGGGGCGGGCAATCAGCCCCAGCATTTT. Translation gives CASTEQGAGNQPQHF. The chain is built from TRBV19 and TRBJ1-5; 9 positions agree with TRBD1. With V trimmed by 7 bases and J by 2 bases, 6 bases remained unmatched. Germline V CDR1 and CDR2: LNHDA, SQIVND (reference sequence). The CDR3 loop spans 15 amino acids.